A selection of T cell receptor beta chains follows, all from one sample in a study of blood T cell repertoires in COVID-19. Sequencing was performed with immunoSEQ multiplex PCR; in TCRdb, only in-frame clones are kept and a portion is missing. This sample yields some 180,000 clones, of which around four fifths are seen a single time; roughly 8.8% belongs to the top ten. Sequencing was performed on peripheral blood. These receptors were collected from a woman of 80 years or more with COVID-19, enrolled during active disease. CDR3s include the opening cysteine and the closing phenylalanine or tryptophan. Fields, in order: clone size, V gene, D gene, J gene, CDR3 DNA, CDR3 protein. D genes are given only for firm matches. Expanded clones get a size class; other rows say once, few or many, or leave the size out.

clone size: once; V gene: TRBV18; D gene: -; J gene: TRBJ1-6; CDR3 DNA: TGTGCCAGCTCACCACTTCCGAGTAGCTCCTATAATTCACCCCTCCACTTT; CDR3 protein: CASSPLPSSSYNSPLHF
clone size: -; V gene: TRBV7-9; D gene: -; J gene: TRBJ1-2; CDR3 DNA: TGTGCCAGCAGCCCTACAGGGTATCATGGCTACACCTTC; CDR3 protein: CASSPTGYHGYTF
clone size: -; V gene: TRBV5-1; D gene: TRBD2; J gene: TRBJ2-2; CDR3 DNA: TGCGCCAGCAGCTTGCTAGCGGGAGCCACCGGGGAGCTGTTTTTT; CDR3 protein: CASSLLAGATGELFF
clone size: -; V gene: TRBV5-1; D gene: -; J gene: TRBJ2-1; CDR3 DNA: TGCGCCAGCAGCTTGACGGTCGCTAGGCAGTTCTTC; CDR3 protein: CASSLTVARQFF
clone size: -; V gene: TRBV6-2/TRBV6-3; D gene: -; J gene: TRBJ1-2; CDR3 DNA: TGTGCCAGCAGTTACTCTGGGGGAGGCGGCTACACCTTC; CDR3 protein: CASSYSGGGGYTF
clone size: -; V gene: TRBV25-1; D gene: TRBD1; J gene: TRBJ1-1; CDR3 DNA: TGTGCCAGCAGAGAGGACAGGGGTGACGCCACTGAAGCTTTCTTT; CDR3 protein: CASREDRGDATEAFF
clone size: -; V gene: TRBV3-1/TRBV3-2; D gene: -; J gene: TRBJ2-5; CDR3 DNA: TGTGCCAGCAGCCAAGATCGGGGAGAGACCCAGTACTTC; CDR3 protein: CASSQDRGETQYF
clone size: -; V gene: TRBV2; D gene: -; J gene: TRBJ1-5; CDR3 DNA: TGTGCCAGCATGCAGGATAGCGGTCAGCCCCAGCATTTT; CDR3 protein: CASMQDSGQPQHF
clone size: -; V gene: TRBV7-9; D gene: TRBD1; J gene: TRBJ1-1; CDR3 DNA: TGTGCCAGCAGCCAGGACAGGGTCACTGAAGCTTTCTTT; CDR3 protein: CASSQDRVTEAFF
clone size: -; V gene: TRBV27; D gene: TRBD2; J gene: TRBJ2-1; CDR3 DNA: TGTGCCGGCCCGACTAGCGGGCTTCACAATGAGCAGTTCTTC; CDR3 protein: CAGPTSGLHNEQFF
clone size: once; V gene: TRBV10-1; D gene: -; J gene: TRBJ2-1; CDR3 DNA: TGCGCCAGCACTGCAGCGTCCGCCTACAATGAGCAGTTCTTC; CDR3 protein: CASTAASAYNEQFF
clone size: -; V gene: TRBV3-1/TRBV3-2; D gene: TRBD2; J gene: TRBJ2-5; CDR3 DNA: TGTGCCAGCAGCCAAGACCTAATAGCGGGAATAGAGACCCAGTACTTC; CDR3 protein: CASSQDLIAGIETQYF
clone size: few; V gene: TRBV28; D gene: TRBD2; J gene: TRBJ2-5; CDR3 DNA: TGTGCCAGCAGTTTTGCGGGACTAGCGGGAGGGTGGGAGACCCAGTACTTC; CDR3 protein: CASSFAGLAGGWETQYF
clone size: -; V gene: TRBV28; D gene: -; J gene: TRBJ1-4; CDR3 DNA: TGTGCCAGCGCCTCTGGAGGGTTGGATGAAAAACTGTTTTTT; CDR3 protein: CASASGGLDEKLFF
clone size: -; V gene: TRBV7-8; D gene: -; J gene: TRBJ1-5; CDR3 DNA: TGTGCCAGCAGCCTCGCGGGGAAGAGCAATCAGCCCCAGCATTTT; CDR3 protein: CASSLAGKSNQPQHF
clone size: -; V gene: TRBV6-5; D gene: TRBD1; J gene: TRBJ1-1; CDR3 DNA: TGTGCCAGCAGCCTGGACAGGTTAGGTACTGAAGCTTTCTTT; CDR3 protein: CASSLDRLGTEAFF
clone size: -; V gene: TRBV3-1/TRBV3-2; D gene: TRBD1; J gene: TRBJ2-7; CDR3 DNA: TGTGCCAGCAGCCGGGGACAGGGCACCTACGAGCAGTACTTC; CDR3 protein: CASSRGQGTYEQYF
clone size: -; V gene: TRBV2; D gene: -; J gene: TRBJ1-2; CDR3 DNA: TGTGCCAGCAATCTGGCCCCTAACTATGGCTACACCTTC; CDR3 protein: CASNLAPNYGYTF
clone size: -; V gene: TRBV5-1; D gene: -; J gene: TRBJ2-5; CDR3 DNA: TGCGCCAGCAGCTTGGGCGGGGTCGACGAGACCCAGTACTTC; CDR3 protein: CASSLGGVDETQYF
clone size: -; V gene: TRBV18; D gene: TRBD2; J gene: TRBJ2-3; CDR3 DNA: TGTGCCAGCTCACCGGGTACGGGAGGGGCCTCAGATACGCAGTATTTT; CDR3 protein: CASSPGTGGASDTQYF
clone size: -; V gene: TRBV19; D gene: -; J gene: TRBJ1-2; CDR3 DNA: TGTGCCAGTAGTTTCGCGGCCGACTATGGCTACACCTTC; CDR3 protein: CASSFAADYGYTF
clone size: -; V gene: TRBV11-3; D gene: -; J gene: TRBJ1-2; CDR3 DNA: TGTGCCAGCCGTTTGAAGCCTCCTGGCTACACCTTC; CDR3 protein: CASRLKPPGYTF
clone size: few; V gene: TRBV10-3; D gene: TRBD1; J gene: TRBJ1-2; CDR3 DNA: TGTGCCATCAGTGGTGGGACAGACGAAAACTATGGCTACACCTTC; CDR3 protein: CAISGGTDENYGYTF
clone size: -; V gene: TRBV11-2; D gene: TRBD1; J gene: TRBJ1-2; CDR3 DNA: TGTGCCAGCAGCTTAGCGGCAGGGGGTTCAAATGGCTACACCTTC; CDR3 protein: CASSLAAGGSNGYTF
clone size: -; V gene: TRBV28; D gene: TRBD1; J gene: TRBJ1-1; CDR3 DNA: TGTGCCAGCAGACAACAGGGGGGGACTGAAGCTTTCTTT; CDR3 protein: CASRQQGGTEAFF
clone size: once; V gene: TRBV5-1; D gene: TRBD2; J gene: TRBJ2-1; CDR3 DNA: TGCGCCAGCAGCCTGGGGACTAGCGGGGGGGCCGGGAATGAGCAGTTCTTC; CDR3 protein: CASSLGTSGGAGNEQFF
clone size: -; V gene: TRBV28; D gene: -; J gene: TRBJ1-1; CDR3 DNA: TGTGCCAGCAGATACAGGGCCCAGAACACTGAAGCTTTCTTT; CDR3 protein: CASRYRAQNTEAFF
clone size: -; V gene: TRBV7-2; D gene: TRBD1; J gene: TRBJ1-4; CDR3 DNA: TGTGCCAGCAGCTTATGGGCAACTCTTGACAGGGGGGGAGAAAAACTGTTTTTT; CDR3 protein: CASSLWATLDRGGEKLFF
clone size: -; V gene: TRBV18; D gene: -; J gene: TRBJ1-1; CDR3 DNA: TGTGCCAGCTCATCGGGGTTGGGGAACACTGAAGCTTTCTTT; CDR3 protein: CASSSGLGNTEAFF
clone size: once; V gene: TRBV10-1; D gene: -; J gene: TRBJ2-1; CDR3 DNA: TGCGCCAGCACCTTTTTTCTCGCGGCGGGTGAGCAGTTCTTC; CDR3 protein: CASTFFLAAGEQFF
clone size: -; V gene: TRBV6-6; D gene: TRBD1; J gene: TRBJ2-7; CDR3 DNA: TGTGCCAGCAGAGATCCGGGACAGGGGAGCTACGAGCAGTACTTC; CDR3 protein: CASRDPGQGSYEQYF
clone size: -; V gene: TRBV24-1; D gene: TRBD1; J gene: TRBJ2-7; CDR3 DNA: TGTGCCACCAGTGGAGGCCCCGGGACAGGCGGCCAAGGGGGCTACGAGCAGTACTTC; CDR3 protein: CATSGGPGTGGQGGYEQYF
clone size: -; V gene: TRBV4-1; D gene: TRBD1; J gene: TRBJ1-2; CDR3 DNA: TGCGCCAGCAGCCAAGAGGCCAGGGGGCATAATGGCTACACCTTC; CDR3 protein: CASSQEARGHNGYTF
clone size: -; V gene: TRBV3-1/TRBV3-2; D gene: -; J gene: TRBJ2-6; CDR3 DNA: TGTGCCAGCAGCCAAGGAAACGGGGTCGGGGCCAACGTCCTGACTTTC; CDR3 protein: CASSQGNGVGANVLTF
clone size: once; V gene: TRBV19; D gene: TRBD1; J gene: TRBJ1-5; CDR3 DNA: TGTGCCAGTAGACTAGGACAGGGGGGGTATAGCAATCAGCCCCAGCATTTT; CDR3 protein: CASRLGQGGYSNQPQHF
clone size: -; V gene: TRBV11-1; D gene: TRBD1; J gene: TRBJ2-1; CDR3 DNA: TGTGCCAGCACCCAGGACAGGACATACAATGAGCAGTTCTTC; CDR3 protein: CASTQDRTYNEQFF
clone size: once; V gene: TRBV7-2; D gene: -; J gene: TRBJ1-3; CDR3 DNA: TGTGCCAGCATCAGGGAGGTGGGAAACACCATATATTTT; CDR3 protein: CASIREVGNTIYF
clone size: once; V gene: TRBV5-5; D gene: -; J gene: TRBJ1-1; CDR3 DNA: TGTGCCAGCAGCTCTTGGTCGGCGGCCACTGAAGCTTTCTTT; CDR3 protein: CASSSWSAATEAFF
clone size: -; V gene: TRBV6-5; D gene: TRBD1; J gene: TRBJ1-2; CDR3 DNA: TGTGCCAGCAAACCGGGACAGGGCGCCTATGGCTACACCTTC; CDR3 protein: CASKPGQGAYGYTF
clone size: few; V gene: TRBV10-1; D gene: -; J gene: TRBJ2-1; CDR3 DNA: TGCGCCAGCAGTGAGTCACCCCGGGAACAGGGCAATGAGCAGTTCTTC; CDR3 protein: CASSESPREQGNEQFF
clone size: -; V gene: TRBV9; D gene: TRBD1; J gene: TRBJ1-6; CDR3 DNA: TGTGCCAGCAGCGTAGCTGGACAGGCTAGATCACCCCTCCACTTT; CDR3 protein: CASSVAGQARSPLHF
clone size: -; V gene: TRBV7-2; D gene: -; J gene: TRBJ1-6; CDR3 DNA: TGTGCCAGCAGCTTTCAGGGGCAGGCAGGGAATTCACCCCTCCACTTT; CDR3 protein: CASSFQGQAGNSPLHF
clone size: -; V gene: TRBV5-1; D gene: TRBD1; J gene: TRBJ1-1; CDR3 DNA: TGCGCCAGCAGCTTAACAGGGGCGGACACTGAAGCTTTCTTT; CDR3 protein: CASSLTGADTEAFF
clone size: few; V gene: TRBV28; D gene: TRBD1; J gene: TRBJ1-4; CDR3 DNA: TGTGCCAGTGGGGACAGGGTTGGTGGGGAAAAACTGTTTTTT; CDR3 protein: CASGDRVGGEKLFF
clone size: -; V gene: TRBV29-1; D gene: -; J gene: TRBJ1-1; CDR3 DNA: TGCAGCGTTGCCGGCCGGGGGGACTTGATGAACACTGAAGCTTTCTTT; CDR3 protein: CSVAGRGDLMNTEAFF